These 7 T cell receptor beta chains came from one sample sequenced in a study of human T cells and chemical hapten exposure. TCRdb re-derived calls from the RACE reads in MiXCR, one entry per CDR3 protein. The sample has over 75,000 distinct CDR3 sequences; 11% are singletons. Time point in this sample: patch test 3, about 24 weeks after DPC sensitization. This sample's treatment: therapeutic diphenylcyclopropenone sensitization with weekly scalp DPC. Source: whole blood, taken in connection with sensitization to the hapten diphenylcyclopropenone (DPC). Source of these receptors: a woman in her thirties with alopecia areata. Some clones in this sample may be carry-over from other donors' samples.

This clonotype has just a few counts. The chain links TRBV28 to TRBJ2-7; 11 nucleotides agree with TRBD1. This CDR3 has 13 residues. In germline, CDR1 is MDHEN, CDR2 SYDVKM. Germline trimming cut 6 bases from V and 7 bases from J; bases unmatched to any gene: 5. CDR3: CASSGQGAREQYF. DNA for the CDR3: TGTGCCAGCAGCGGACAGGGGGCGAGGGAGCAGTACTTC.

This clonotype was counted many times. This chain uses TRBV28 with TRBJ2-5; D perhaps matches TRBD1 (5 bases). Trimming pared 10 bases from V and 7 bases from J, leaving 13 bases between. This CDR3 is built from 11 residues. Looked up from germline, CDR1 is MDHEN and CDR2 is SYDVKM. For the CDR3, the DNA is TGTGCCACCCATCTGGGGCGGACCCAGTACTTC. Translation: CATHLGRTQYF.

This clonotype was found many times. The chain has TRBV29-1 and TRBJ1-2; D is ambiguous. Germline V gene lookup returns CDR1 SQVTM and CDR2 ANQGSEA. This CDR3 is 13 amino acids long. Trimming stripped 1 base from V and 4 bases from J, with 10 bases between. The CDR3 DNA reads TGCAGCGTTGAAGGGACGGTGGTCTATGGCTACACCTTC. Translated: CSVEGTVVYGYTF.

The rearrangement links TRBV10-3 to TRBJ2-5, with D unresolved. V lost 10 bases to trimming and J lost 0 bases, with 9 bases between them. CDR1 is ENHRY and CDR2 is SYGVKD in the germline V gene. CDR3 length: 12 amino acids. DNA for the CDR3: TGTGCCACCCAGGCTCACCAAGAGACCCAGTACTTC. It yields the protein CATQAHQETQYF.

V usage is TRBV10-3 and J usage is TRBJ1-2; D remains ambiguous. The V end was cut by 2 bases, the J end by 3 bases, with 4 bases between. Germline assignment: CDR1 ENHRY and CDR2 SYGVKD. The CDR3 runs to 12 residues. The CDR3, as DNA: TGTGCCATCAGTGAGCAGGACTATGGCTACACCTTC. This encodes CAISEQDYGYTF.

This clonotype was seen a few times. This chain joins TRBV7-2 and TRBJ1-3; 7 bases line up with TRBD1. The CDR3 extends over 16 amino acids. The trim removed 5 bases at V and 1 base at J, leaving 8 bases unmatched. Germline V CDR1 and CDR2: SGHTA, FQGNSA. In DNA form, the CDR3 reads TGTGCCAGCAGCCCTAAGACAGGGCTGTCTGGAAACACCATATATTTT. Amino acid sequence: CASSPKTGLSGNTIYF.

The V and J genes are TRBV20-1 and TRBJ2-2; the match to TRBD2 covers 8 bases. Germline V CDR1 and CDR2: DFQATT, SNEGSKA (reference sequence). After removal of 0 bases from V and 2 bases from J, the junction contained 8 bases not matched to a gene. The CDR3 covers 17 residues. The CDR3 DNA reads TGCAGTGCTAGAGATCCTGCGGGGGGATTTAACACCGGGGAGCTGTTTTTT. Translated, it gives CSARDPAGGFNTGELFF.